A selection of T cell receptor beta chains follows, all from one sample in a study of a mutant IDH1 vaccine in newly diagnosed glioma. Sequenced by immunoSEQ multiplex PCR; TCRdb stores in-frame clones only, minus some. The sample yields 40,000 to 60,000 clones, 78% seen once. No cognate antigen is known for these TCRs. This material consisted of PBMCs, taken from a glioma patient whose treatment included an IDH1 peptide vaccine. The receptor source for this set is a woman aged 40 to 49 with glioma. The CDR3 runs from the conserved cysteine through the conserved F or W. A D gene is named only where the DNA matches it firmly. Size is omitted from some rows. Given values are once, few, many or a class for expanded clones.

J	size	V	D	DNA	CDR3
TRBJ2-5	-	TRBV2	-	TGTGCCAGCAGCCGGCCGGGCCTCGACAGGCGAGAGACCCAGTACTTC	CASSRPGLDRRETQYF
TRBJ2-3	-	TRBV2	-	TGTGCCAGCAGTGAAGTTGCGTATAGCACAGATACGCAGTATTTT	CASSEVAYSTDTQYF
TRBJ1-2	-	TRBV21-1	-	TGTGCCAGCAGCAAACTCTGGCAGGGAGTTGGGAAGGATGGCTACACCTTC	CASSKLWQGVGKDGYTF
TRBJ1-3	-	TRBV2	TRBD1	TGTGCCAGCAGTGGCCCGGACAGGGGGCGAGGAAACACCATATATTTT	CASSGPDRGRGNTIYF
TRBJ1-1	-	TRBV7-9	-	TGTGCCAGCAGCCTCCTTTTTGCGACAGGAGGGACTGAAGCTTTCTTT	CASSLLFATGGTEAFF
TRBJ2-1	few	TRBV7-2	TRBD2	TGTGCCAGCAGCGCGGTCTCAACTAGCGGGGGAGGGGGACAACAGTTCTTC	CASSAVSTSGGGGQQFF
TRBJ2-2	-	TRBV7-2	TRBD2	TGTGCCAGCAGCCGGGGGGGATACACCGGGGAGCTGTTTTTT	CASSRGGYTGELFF
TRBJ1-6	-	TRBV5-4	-	TGTGCCAGCAGCTTGGGGGAGGCACCCCTCCACTTT	CASSLGEAPLHF
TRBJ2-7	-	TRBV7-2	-	TGTGCCAGCAGCTTCTACAACAGTTACGAGCAGTACTTC	CASSFYNSYEQYF
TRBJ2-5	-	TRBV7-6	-	TGTGCCAGCAGTCGGAGGGCAGAGACCCAGTACTTC	CASSRRAETQYF
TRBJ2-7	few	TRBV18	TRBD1	TGTGCCAGCCGGAAGGGACAGGGACCCTACGAGCAGTACTTC	CASRKGQGPYEQYF
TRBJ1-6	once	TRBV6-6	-	TGTGCCAGCAGTTACCCTGACGGCGTGCTGGCACCCCTCCACTTT	CASSYPDGVLAPLHF
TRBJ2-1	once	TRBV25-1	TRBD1	TGTGCCAGCAGTGTAACAGGGGGCTCCTACAATGAGCAGTTCTTC	CASSVTGGSYNEQFF
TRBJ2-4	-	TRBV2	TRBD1	TGTGCCTTACAGGGGTGGGGAAACATTCAGTACTTC	CALQGWGNIQYF
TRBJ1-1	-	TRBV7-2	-	TGTGCCAGCAGCCCCCCGACCCAGCAAACTGAAGCTTTCTTT	CASSPPTQQTEAFF
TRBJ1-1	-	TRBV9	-	TGTGCCAGCAGCGTAGGTGGCGGGCCGAACACTGAAGCTTTCTTT	CASSVGGGPNTEAFF
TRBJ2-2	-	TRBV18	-	TGTGCCAGCTCACCAAGTTCGCAAAACACCGGGGAGCTGTTTTTT	CASSPSSQNTGELFF
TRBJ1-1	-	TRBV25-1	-	TGTGCCAGCAGTTATGGGACGGTGAACACTGAAGCTTTCTTT	CASSYGTVNTEAFF
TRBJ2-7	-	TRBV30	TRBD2	TGTGCCTGGAGTTGGGGGGGTAACGAGCAGTACTTC	CAWSWGGNEQYF
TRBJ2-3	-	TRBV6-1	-	TGTGCCAGCAGTGAACTAGCTACAGATACGCAGTATTTT	CASSELATDTQYF
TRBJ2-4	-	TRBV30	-	TGTGCCTGGAATGGCAGGGCCAAAAACATTCAGTACTTC	CAWNGRAKNIQYF
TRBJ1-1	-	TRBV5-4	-	TGTGCCAGCAGCTTGGGGGTCAGGAGAGAAAAAGGCACTGAAGCTTTCTTT	CASSLGVRREKGTEAFF
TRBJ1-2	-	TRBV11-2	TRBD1	TGTGCCAGCGGTCGACAGGGACCTTTAGATGGCTACACCTTC	CASGRQGPLDGYTF
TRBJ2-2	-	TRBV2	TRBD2	TGTGCCAGCAGTGTTGAAGCGGGAAACACCGGGGAGCTGTTTTTT	CASSVEAGNTGELFF
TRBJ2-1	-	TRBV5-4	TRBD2	TGTGCCAGCAGCCTGTGGACTAGCGGGGCGGACAATGAGCAGTTCTTC	CASSLWTSGADNEQFF
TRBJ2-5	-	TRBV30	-	TGTGCCTGGAGTGTATTTGGCGGGCCGGAGACCCAGTACTTC	CAWSVFGGPETQYF
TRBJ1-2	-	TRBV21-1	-	TGTGCCAGCAGCAAAGGGGGGCCGGGACAGGGGGAGTCTAACTATGGCTACACCTTC	CASSKGGPGQGESNYGYTF
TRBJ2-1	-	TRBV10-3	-	TGTGCCATCAGTGAGGACGAAGGGGAGCAGTTCTTC	CAISEDEGEQFF
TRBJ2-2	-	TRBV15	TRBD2	TGTGCCACCAGCATAGGCCCGGGACTAGCGGGGAGTCGGGGCACCGGGGAGCTGTTTTTT	CATSIGPGLAGSRGTGELFF
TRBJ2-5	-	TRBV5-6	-	TGTGCCAGCACCATCTCCCCGGGGATTAGGGGCCAAGAGACCCAGTACTTC	CASTISPGIRGQETQYF
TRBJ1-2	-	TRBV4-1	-	TGCGCCAGCAGCCAAGTGCGGTATGGCTACACCTTC	CASSQVRYGYTF
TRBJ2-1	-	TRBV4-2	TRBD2	TGTGCCAGCAGCCAATCTGCTAGCGGGGTGAATGAGCAGTTCTTC	CASSQSASGVNEQFF
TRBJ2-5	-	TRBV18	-	TGTGCCACCGCCTCGCAAGAGACCCAGTACTTC	CATASQETQYF
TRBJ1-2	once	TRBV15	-	TGTGCCACCACCTCAGGATGGGGTTCGGGTGGCTACACCTTC	CATTSGWGSGGYTF
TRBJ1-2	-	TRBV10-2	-	TGCGCCAGCAGTGCAGGGGATGGCTACACCTTC	CASSAGDGYTF
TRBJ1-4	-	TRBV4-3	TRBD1	TGCGCCAGCAGCGCACAGGGGGCCGGGGGGGAAAAACTGTTTTTT	CASSAQGAGGEKLFF